This T cell receptor (beta chain) was recovered during a study of OX40 agonist ivuxolimab in advanced cancers. Study context: Administration of intravenous ivuxolimab to patients occurred every 2 weeks at 0.01 to 10 mg/kg. Melanoma, hepatocellular carcinoma, head and neck or renal cell cancer occurred in dose-escalation patients. General study results and limits: At 0.1 to 3.0 mg/kg, CD4+ and CD8+ blood T cells expanded clonally by week 6. The specificity for antigen of the expanded peripheral T cells was not determined.

As for this clone: Its specificity is unknown.

Generated by immunoSEQ multiplex PCR, the TCRdb table keeps only in-frame clones and is missing some. This sample has tens of thousands of clones; around 90% occur once, and the top ten carry 2% to 3%. The clonotype was recovered from an adult with an advanced solid tumor such as melanoma, head and neck, liver or kidney cancer. The sequencing here drew on CD4+ or CD8+ T cells sorted from blood, taken in a trial of the OX40 agonist ivuxolimab.

The CDR3 protein is CASSDNRLGSPEQYF. CDR3 bases: TGTGCCAGCAGTGACAACAGACTAGGTTCACCCGAGCAGTACTTC. The chain recombines TRBV25-1 with TRBJ2-7; TRBD2 might be the D (6 bases). Germline V gives CDR1 MGHDK, CDR2 SYGVNS. The CDR3 runs 15 residues. Deletions cut 3 bases from V and 6 bases from J, with 18 bases between.